This entry concerns a single T cell receptor (beta chain). Its antigen is not known. These data are taken from a study of breast tumors, draining lymph nodes, adjacent tissues. Study-level results: Tumor repertoires ranked between lymph nodes and nontumor tissue in diversity, with V and J gene preferences. Data fit most tumor T cells coming from lymph node, expanding in tumor.

TCRdb independently ran MiXCR on the multiplex PCR reads; one entry per CDR3 protein. The sample contains about 60,000 distinct CDR3 sequences, roughly 50% of which appear only once. Trimming removed 4 bases from V and 6 bases from J, with 9 bases in between. Germline V lookup: CDR1 SQVTM, CDR2 ANQGSEA. The CDR3 length is 11 residues. Sequences were obtained from breast tumor tissue. V is TRBV29-1 and J is TRBJ1-2, with D uncertain. The sequence derives from a female donor with breast cancer. Some clones in this sample may be carry-over from other donors' samples. The CDR3 nucleotides are TGCAGCGTTGTGTATGGGAATGGCTACACCTTC. Its translation is CSVVYGNGYTF.